This T cell receptor beta chain comes out of a study of T cell repertoires in cytomegalovirus infection. Overall study findings and caveats: There were HLA-C-restricted CMV-specific TCR beta clonotypes dominating the ex vivo response.

TCRdb analysed the reads with MiXCR anew, one entry per CDR3 protein. The sample lists some 390,000 distinct CDR3 sequences; about a sixth were seen once. Comment on this clonotype: Antigen: not known. This may stem from a read error, because a much larger clone lies one nucleotide away. A read error is likely, as this CDR3 ends without the conserved phenylalanine or tryptophan.

V was clipped by 1 base and J by 4 bases, with 12 bases between them. Per the germline V gene, CDR1 is SGHVT and CDR2 is SQSDAQ. The CDR3 runs 15 residues. The sample comprised PBMCs. The chain has TRBV7-4 and TRBJ2-3; weak D call: TRBD1 (5 bases). This receptor was identified in a human donor in good health (CMV status not recorded). Some clones in this sample may be carry-over from other donors' samples. The CDR3 here is CASSLGQLRADTQYS. CDR3 sequence (DNA): TGTGCCAGCAGCTTAGGACAGTTAAGGGCAGATACGCAGTATTCT.